A single sample is the source of the 15 T cell receptor beta chains below, sequenced in a study of beta chain features in type 1 diabetes. TCRB transcripts that were expressed got sequenced, as all of the isolated RNA had been reverse transcribed. Method: immunoSEQ multiplex PCR; TCRdb's copy keeps in-frame clones and lacks some. The profile covers about 170,000 clones, with approximately 8.1% appearing a single time and more than 0.75% taken by the ten largest. Study findings and constraints: All four CD4+ subsets of Type 1 diabetes patients contained TCRB CDR3s that were moderately but significantly shorter.

What these receptors recognize is not known. Sequencing was performed on central memory CD4+ T cells from blood. These receptors were collected from a woman aged 40 to 50 with type 1 diabetes.

The chain joins TRBV7-9 to TRBJ1-2; D is uncertain. Between the trimmed V and J ends, which lost 1 base and 4 bases, there was a span of 10 bases. The CDR3 length is 14 residues. Germline CDR1 SEHNR, CDR2 FQNEAQ (reference sequence). In DNA form, the CDR3 reads TGTGCCAGCAGCTTAGAGCGTAGCGCCTATGGCTACACCTTC. Translated: CASSLERSAYGYTF.

The gene calls are TRBV5-1 and TRBJ2-3; D is possibly TRBD1 (5 bases). Germline V gene sequence: CDR1 SGHRS, CDR2 YFSETQ. Trimming stripped 1 base from V and 5 bases from J, with 14 bases between. The CDR3 is 15 amino acids. For the CDR3, the DNA is TGCGCCAGCAGCTTGACAGCTACAAGGGGAGATACGCAGTATTTT. Encoded protein: CASSLTATRGDTQYF.

This clone was detected a few times. The chain combines TRBV25-1 with TRBJ2-4, with D possibly matching TRBD2 (5 bases). Germline V CDR1 and CDR2: MGHDK, SYGVNS. Trimming cost V 4 bases and J 8 bases, with 9 bases left between them. This CDR3 has 12 residues. The CDR3 spells CASSGRRDIQYF. The CDR3, as DNA: TGTGCCAGCAGTGGGAGGAGAGACATTCAGTACTTC.

This clone showed up just a few times. CDR3 DNA sequence: TGTGCCAGCAGCTTAGTATTGGACAGGGGGGATATCAAGCAGTACTTC. This codes for CASSLVLDRGDIKQYF. This sequence joins TRBV7-2 and TRBJ2-7, with 10 bases that match TRBD1. The CDR3 has 16 amino acids. Germline trimming cut 1 base from V and 8 bases from J; bases unmatched to any gene: 11. CDR1 and CDR2 (germline): SGHTA, FQGNSA.

J is TRBJ2-3 and V is TRBV4-3, with D possibly matching TRBD2 (6 bases). The length of the CDR3 is 15 residues. The germline V gene encodes CDR1 LGHNA and CDR2 YSLEER. Trimming stripped 0 bases from V and 6 bases from J, with 13 bases between. CDR3 sequence: CASSQDATRGDTQYF. The CDR3 bases are TGCGCCAGCAGCCAAGATGCTACCCGGGGGGATACGCAGTATTTT.

This clone has just a few counts. The V gene is TRBV6-1, the J gene TRBJ2-6; 8 nucleotides line up with TRBD1. Per germline, CDR1 MNHNS and CDR2 SASEGT. The J segment lost 1 base and the V segment lost 4 bases, leaving 6 bases of the junction unmatched. This CDR3 has 17 amino acids. In nucleotides, the CDR3 is TGTGCCAGCAGTGGTGGGACAGGAGTTTCTGGGGCCAACGTCCTGACTTTC. Protein sequence: CASSGGTGVSGANVLTF.

This clone was seen only a few times. The chain uses TRBV28 and TRBJ1-1; D uncertain. Trimming removed 7 bases at V and 11 bases at J, with 23 bases between. CDR1 and CDR2 (germline): MDHEN, SYDVKM. The CDR3 is 14 residues long. CDR3 coding DNA: TGTGCCAGCAAGGAGGAGGGCCCAACCCTGAGGGCTTTCTTT. Protein: CASKEEGPTLRAFF.

The chain has TRBV7-8 and TRBJ1-4; a weak D match, TRBD1 (5 bases). Trimming removed 0 bases at V and 10 bases at J, with 15 bases between. CDR1 SGHVS and CDR2 FQNEAQ come from the germline V gene. The CDR3 spans 15 residues. The CDR3 is CASSLASQGKGKLFF. The DNA for the CDR3 is TGTGCCAGCAGCTTAGCGAGCCAGGGAAAGGGAAAACTGTTTTTT.

This chain uses TRBV4-3 with TRBJ1-5; D not certain. CDR1 LGHNA and CDR2 YSLEER come from the germline V gene. Trimming took off 1 base at V and 0 bases at J, with 7 bases between the two ends. The CDR3 contains 15 residues. CDR3 sequence: CASSQVWSSNQPQHF. CDR3 DNA sequence: TGCGCCAGCAGCCAAGTATGGAGTAGCAATCAGCCCCAGCATTTT.

CDR3 nucleotide sequence: TGTGCCAGCAGCTTCGGGACTATGGCTAATGAAAAACTGTTTTTT. It encodes CASSFGTMANEKLFF. This chain joins TRBV7-2 and TRBJ1-4; a weak D match, TRBD1 (5 bases). Trimming pared 3 bases from V and 3 bases from J, leaving 11 bases between. Germline V gene lookup returns CDR1 SGHTA and CDR2 FQGNSA. The length of the CDR3 is 15 residues.

In its sample, this clone was seen a few times. CDR3: CASSPPRRGLYNEQFF. The CDR3 DNA reads as TGTGCCAGCTCACCACCCCGCAGGGGACTATACAATGAGCAGTTCTTC. The chain carries TRBV18 and TRBJ2-1, with TRBD2 as a possible D gene (7 bases). Trimming cost V 0 bases and J 4 bases, with 13 bases left between them. Germline V gene lookup returns CDR1 KGHSH and CDR2 LQKENI. The CDR3 is made up of 16 amino acids.

The table lists this clone with a few counts. The chain combines TRBV12-5 with TRBJ1-1; 7 nucleotides line up with TRBD1. Germline CDR1 reads LGHNT; CDR2 reads FRNRAP. With 5 bases clipped from V and 1 base from J, the junction kept 7 bases outside the gene matches. This CDR3 region has 15 residues. CDR3 amino acids: CASGLLDRSNTEAFF. CDR3 bases: TGTGCTAGTGGTCTCCTGGACAGGTCGAACACTGAAGCTTTCTTT.

This clone was recorded at least ten times. V gene TRBV7-9 combines with J gene TRBJ2-2; weak D call: TRBD1 (6 bases). The CDR3 totals 15 residues. Trimming took 1 base from V and 4 from J, leaving 10 bases between them. Germline CDR1 and CDR2: SEHNR and FQNEAQ (reference sequence). The CDR3 region has the DNA TGTGCCAGCAGCTTAGGGGACATTGGCACCGGGGAGCTGTTTTTT. Translated, it gives CASSLGDIGTGELFF. Full variable domain (remainder filled in from reference TRBV7-9 and TRBJ2-2): DTGVSQNPRHKITKRGQNVTFRCDPISEHNRLYWYRQTLGQGPEFLTYFQNEAQLEKSRLLSDRFSAERPKGSFSTLEIQRTEQGDSAMYLCASSLGDIGTGELFFGEGSRLTVL.

This clone has a handful of counts. DNA for the CDR3: TGTGCCAGCAGTTCCGACGCTCAGGGCAGGGAGACCCAGTACTTC. Encoded protein: CASSSDAQGRETQYF. The gene calls are TRBV6-6 and TRBJ2-5; TRBD1 might be the D (5 bases). Looked up from germline, CDR1 is MNHNY and CDR2 is SVGAGI (reference sequence). Trimming removed 4 bases at V and 5 bases at J, with 17 bases between. CDR3 length: 15 residues.

There are a few counts of this clone. The rearrangement uses TRBV7-9 and TRBJ2-5, with D possibly being TRBD2 (5 bases). The CDR3 spans 13 residues. The germline V gene has CDR1 SEHNR and CDR2 FQNEAQ (reference sequence). V lost 5 bases and J 2 bases, leaving 9 bases between the germline ends. The CDR3 here is CASSRGSQETQYF. CDR3 in DNA: TGTGCCAGCAGCCGGGGATCTCAAGAGACCCAGTACTTC.